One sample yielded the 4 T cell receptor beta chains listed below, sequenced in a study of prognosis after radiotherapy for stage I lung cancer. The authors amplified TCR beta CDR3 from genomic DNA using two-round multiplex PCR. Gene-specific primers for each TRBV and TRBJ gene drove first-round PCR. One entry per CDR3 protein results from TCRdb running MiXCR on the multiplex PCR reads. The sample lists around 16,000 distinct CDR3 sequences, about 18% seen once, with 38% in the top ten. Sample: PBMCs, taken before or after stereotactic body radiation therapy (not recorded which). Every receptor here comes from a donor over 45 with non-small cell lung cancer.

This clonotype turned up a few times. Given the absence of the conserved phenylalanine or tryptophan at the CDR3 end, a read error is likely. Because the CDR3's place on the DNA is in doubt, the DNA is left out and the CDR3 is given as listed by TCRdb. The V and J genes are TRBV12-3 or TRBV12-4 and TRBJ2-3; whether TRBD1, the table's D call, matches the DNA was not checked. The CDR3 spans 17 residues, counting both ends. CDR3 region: CAINYPTGTGGRTSSTS.

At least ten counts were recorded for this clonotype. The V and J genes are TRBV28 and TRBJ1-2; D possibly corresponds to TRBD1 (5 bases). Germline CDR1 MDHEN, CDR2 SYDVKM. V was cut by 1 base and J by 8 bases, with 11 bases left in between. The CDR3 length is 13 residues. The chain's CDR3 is CASSLSGVGGYTF. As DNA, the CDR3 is TGTGCCAGCAGTTTATCGGGGGTTGGGGGCTACACCTTC.

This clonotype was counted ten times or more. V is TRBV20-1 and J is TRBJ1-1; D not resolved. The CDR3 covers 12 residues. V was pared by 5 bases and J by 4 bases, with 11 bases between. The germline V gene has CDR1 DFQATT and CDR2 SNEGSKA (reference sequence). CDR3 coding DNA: TGCAGTGCTGCGAAGGGCGGCACTGAAGCTTTCTTT. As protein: CSAAKGGTEAFF.

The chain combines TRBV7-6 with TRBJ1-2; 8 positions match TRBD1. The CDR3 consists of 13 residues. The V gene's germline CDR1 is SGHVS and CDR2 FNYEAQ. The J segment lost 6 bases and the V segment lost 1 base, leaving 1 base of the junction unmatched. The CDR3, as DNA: TGTGCCAGCAGCTTAGGGACAGGGAATGGCTACACCTTC. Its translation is CASSLGTGNGYTF.